These 5 T cell receptor beta chains were sequenced from one sample in a study of cytomegalovirus exposure and HLA in healthy donors. This PCR relied on a set of 60 Vbeta primers and 13 Jbeta primers. Here immunoSEQ multiplex PCR was the method, and the copy in TCRdb shows in-frame clones only, minus some. The sample shows 200,000 to 250,000 clones, 65% to 85% of them seen only once. Sequenced material: PBMCs. Receptor source: a man aged 25 to 45 in good health and CMV-seronegative.

The chain couples TRBV10-2 to TRBJ1-5; possible D gene TRBD1, 5 bases. V lost 9 bases, J lost 1 base, and 13 bases lay in between. CDR3 length: 14 residues. Germline CDR1 is WSHSY and CDR2 is SAAADI. The CDR3 region is CASTGGWSNQPQHF. CDR3 bases: TGCGCCAGTACGGGGGGTTGGAGCAATCAGCCCCAGCATTTT.

The chain carries TRBV10-2 and TRBJ1-4; 8 bases align to TRBD1. This CDR3 comprises 14 residues. CDR1 WSHSY and CDR2 SAAADI come from the germline V gene. Trimming removed 5 bases from V and 6 bases from J; junction bases left unmatched: 5. DNA of the CDR3: TGCGCCAGCAGTATAGGACAGGGAGATGAAAAACTGTTTTTT. The encoded protein is CASSIGQGDEKLFF.

J is TRBJ1-1 and V is TRBV6-1; D perhaps matches TRBD1 (6 bases). V gave up 3 bases and J gave up 10 bases, with 21 bases separating them. Germline CDR1 reads MNHNS; CDR2 reads SASEGT. This CDR3 is built from 15 residues. CDR3 amino acids: CASSDPNYRALRAFF. CDR3 nucleotides: TGTGCCAGCAGTGACCCAAACTACAGGGCCTTGAGAGCTTTCTTT.

V and J are TRBV5-1 and TRBJ1-6, with D possibly being TRBD1 (6 bases). The V end was cut by 0 bases, the J end by 10 bases, with 14 bases between. Looked up from germline, CDR1 is SGHRS and CDR2 is YFSETQ. The CDR3 totals 15 residues. The CDR3 region is CASSLEGGPTSPLHF. CDR3 DNA: TGCGCCAGCAGCTTGGAGGGGGGGCCAACCTCACCCCTCCACTTT.

The V call is TRBV5-4, the J call TRBJ1-6, with D possibly TRBD1 on 5 matching bases. Germline V gene sequence: CDR1 SGHNT, CDR2 YYREEE (reference sequence). The CDR3 has 16 amino acids. The V end was cut by 3 bases, the J end by 10 bases, with 20 bases between. The CDR3 nucleotides read TGTGCCAGCAGCTGGTCTACACCCAGGGAGGCCTCACCCCTCCACTTT. Translating gives CASSWSTPREASPLHF. Together with reference TRBV5-4 and TRBJ1-6, the CDR3 gives the full variable domain: ETGVTQSPTHLIKTRGQQVTLRCSSQSGHNTVSWYQQALGQGPQFIFQYYREEENGRGNFPPRFSGLQFPNYSSELNVNALELDDSALYLCASSWSTPREASPLHFGNGTRLTVT.